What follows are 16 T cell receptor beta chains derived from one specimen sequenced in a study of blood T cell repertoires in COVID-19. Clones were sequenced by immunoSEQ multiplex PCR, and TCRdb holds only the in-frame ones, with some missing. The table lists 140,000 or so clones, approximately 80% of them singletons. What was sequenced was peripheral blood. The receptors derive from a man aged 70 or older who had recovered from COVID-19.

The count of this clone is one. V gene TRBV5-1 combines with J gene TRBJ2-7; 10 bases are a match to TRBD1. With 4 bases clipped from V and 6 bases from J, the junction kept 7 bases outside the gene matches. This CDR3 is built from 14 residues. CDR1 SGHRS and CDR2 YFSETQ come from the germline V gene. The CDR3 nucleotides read TGCGCCAGCAGCCTCCGGGACAGGGGAGCCGAGCAGTACTTC. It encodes CASSLRDRGAEQYF.

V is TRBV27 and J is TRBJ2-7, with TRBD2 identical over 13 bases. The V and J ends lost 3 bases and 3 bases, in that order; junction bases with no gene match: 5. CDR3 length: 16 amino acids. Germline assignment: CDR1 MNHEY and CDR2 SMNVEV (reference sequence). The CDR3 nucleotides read TGTGCCAGCAGTTTTAGGGGACTAGCGGGAAACTACGAGCAGTACTTC. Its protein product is CASSFRGLAGNYEQYF.

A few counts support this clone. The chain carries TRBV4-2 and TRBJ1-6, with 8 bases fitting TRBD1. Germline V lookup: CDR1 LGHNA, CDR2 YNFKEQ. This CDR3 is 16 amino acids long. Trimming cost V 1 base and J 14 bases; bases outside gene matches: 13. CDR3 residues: CASSQAQDRENRALHF. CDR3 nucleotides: TGTGCCAGCAGCCAAGCGCAGGACAGGGAAAATAGGGCCCTCCACTTT.

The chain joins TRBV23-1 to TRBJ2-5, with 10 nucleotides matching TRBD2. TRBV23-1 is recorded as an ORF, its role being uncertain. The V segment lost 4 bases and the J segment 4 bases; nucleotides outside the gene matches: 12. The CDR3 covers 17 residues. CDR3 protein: CASSRRLAGPPRETQYF. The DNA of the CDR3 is TGCGCCAGCAGTCGCCGACTAGCGGGCCCGCCAAGAGAGACCCAGTACTTC.

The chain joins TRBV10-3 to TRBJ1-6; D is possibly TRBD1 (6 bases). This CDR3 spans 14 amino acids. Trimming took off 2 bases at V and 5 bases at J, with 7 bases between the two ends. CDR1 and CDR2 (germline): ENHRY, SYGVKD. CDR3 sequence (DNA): TGTGCCATCAGTGAGACAGGGAATAATTCACCCCTCCACTTT. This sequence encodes CAISETGNNSPLHF.

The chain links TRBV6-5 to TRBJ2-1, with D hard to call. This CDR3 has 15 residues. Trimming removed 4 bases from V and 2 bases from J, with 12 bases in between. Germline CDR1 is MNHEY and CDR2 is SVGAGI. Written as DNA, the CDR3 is TGTGCCAGCAGTTCAGTAGCAGATACCTACAATGAGCAGTTCTTC. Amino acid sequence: CASSSVADTYNEQFF.

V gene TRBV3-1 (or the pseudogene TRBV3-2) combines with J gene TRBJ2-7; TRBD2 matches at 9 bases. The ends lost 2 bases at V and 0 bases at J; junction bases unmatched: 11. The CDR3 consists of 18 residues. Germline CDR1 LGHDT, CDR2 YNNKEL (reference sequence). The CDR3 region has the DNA TGTGCCAGCAGCCAATCCGGCTCTAGCGGGATGGCCTCCTACGAGCAGTACTTC. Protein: CASSQSGSSGMASYEQYF.

The CDR3 DNA is TGCGCCAGCAGAATGGGGGCAGACGGGGAGACCCAGTACTTC. Protein product: CASRMGADGETQYF. V and J are TRBV5-1 and TRBJ2-5, with D perhaps TRBD1 (6 bases). Trimming removed 5 bases at V and 5 bases at J, with 16 bases between. Germline V gives CDR1 SGHRS, CDR2 YFSETQ. This CDR3 region has 14 residues.

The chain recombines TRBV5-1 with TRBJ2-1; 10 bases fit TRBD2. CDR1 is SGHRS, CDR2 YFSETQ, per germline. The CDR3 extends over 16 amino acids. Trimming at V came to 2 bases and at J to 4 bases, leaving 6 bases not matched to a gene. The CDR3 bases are TGCGCCAGCAGCTTCTCACTAGCGGGAACATACAATGAGCAGTTCTTC. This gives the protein CASSFSLAGTYNEQFF.

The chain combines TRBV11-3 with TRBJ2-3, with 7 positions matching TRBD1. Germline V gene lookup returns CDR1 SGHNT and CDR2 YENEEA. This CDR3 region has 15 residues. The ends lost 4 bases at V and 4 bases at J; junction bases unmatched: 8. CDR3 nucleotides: TGTGCCAGCAGCTCGACAGGGAATTACCCAGATACGCAGTATTTT. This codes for CASSSTGNYPDTQYF.

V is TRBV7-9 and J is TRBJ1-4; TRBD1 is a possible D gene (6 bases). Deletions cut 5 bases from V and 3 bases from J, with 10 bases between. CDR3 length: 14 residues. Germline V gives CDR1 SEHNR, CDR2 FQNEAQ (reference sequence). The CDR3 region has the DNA TGTGCCAGCAGCCACAGGGAACCTAATGAAAAACTGTTTTTT. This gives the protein CASSHREPNEKLFF. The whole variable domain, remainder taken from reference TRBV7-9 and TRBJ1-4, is DTGVSQNPRHKITKRGQNVTFRCDPISEHNRLYWYRQTLGQGPEFLTYFQNEAQLEKSRLLSDRFSAERPKGSFSTLEIQRTEQGDSAMYLCASSHREPNEKLFFGSGTQLSVL.

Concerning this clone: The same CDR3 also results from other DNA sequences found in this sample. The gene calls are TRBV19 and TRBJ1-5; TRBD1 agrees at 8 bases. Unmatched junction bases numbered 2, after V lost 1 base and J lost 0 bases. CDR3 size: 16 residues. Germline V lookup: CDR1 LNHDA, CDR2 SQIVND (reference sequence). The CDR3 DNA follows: TGTGCCAGTAGTATAGGGACAGGGTATAGCAATCAGCCCCAGCATTTT. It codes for CASSIGTGYSNQPQHF.

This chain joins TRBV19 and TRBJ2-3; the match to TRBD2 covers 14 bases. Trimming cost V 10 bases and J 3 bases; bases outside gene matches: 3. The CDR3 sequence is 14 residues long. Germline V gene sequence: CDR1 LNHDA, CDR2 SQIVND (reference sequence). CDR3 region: CAKGTSGSTDTQYF. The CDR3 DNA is TGTGCCAAAGGGACTAGCGGGAGTACAGATACGCAGTATTTT.

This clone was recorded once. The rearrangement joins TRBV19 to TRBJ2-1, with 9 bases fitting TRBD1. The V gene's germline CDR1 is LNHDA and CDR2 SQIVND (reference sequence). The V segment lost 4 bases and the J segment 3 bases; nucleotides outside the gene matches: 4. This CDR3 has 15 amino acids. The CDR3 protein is CASSTEGQGYNEQFF. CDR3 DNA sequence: TGTGCCAGTAGTACGGAGGGACAGGGCTACAATGAGCAGTTCTTC.

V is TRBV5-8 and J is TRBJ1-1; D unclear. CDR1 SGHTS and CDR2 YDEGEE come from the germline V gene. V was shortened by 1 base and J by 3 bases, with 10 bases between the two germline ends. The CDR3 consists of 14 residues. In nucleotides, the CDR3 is TGTGCCAGCAGCTTGACCGGGGATGACACTGAAGCTTTCTTT. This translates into CASSLTGDDTEAFF. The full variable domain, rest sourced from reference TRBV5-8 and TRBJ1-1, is EAGVTQSPTHLIKTRGQQATLRCSPISGHTSVYWYQQALGLGLQFLLWYDEGEERNRGNFPPRFSGRQFPNYSSELNVNALELEDSALYLCASSLTGDDTEAFFGQGTRLTVV.

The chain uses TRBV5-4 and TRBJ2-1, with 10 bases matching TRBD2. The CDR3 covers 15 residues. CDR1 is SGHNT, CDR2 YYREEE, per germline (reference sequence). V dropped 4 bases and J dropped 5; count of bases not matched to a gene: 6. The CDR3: CASSRPGLAHNEQFF. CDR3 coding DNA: TGTGCCAGCAGCCGTCCGGGACTAGCGCACAATGAGCAGTTCTTC.